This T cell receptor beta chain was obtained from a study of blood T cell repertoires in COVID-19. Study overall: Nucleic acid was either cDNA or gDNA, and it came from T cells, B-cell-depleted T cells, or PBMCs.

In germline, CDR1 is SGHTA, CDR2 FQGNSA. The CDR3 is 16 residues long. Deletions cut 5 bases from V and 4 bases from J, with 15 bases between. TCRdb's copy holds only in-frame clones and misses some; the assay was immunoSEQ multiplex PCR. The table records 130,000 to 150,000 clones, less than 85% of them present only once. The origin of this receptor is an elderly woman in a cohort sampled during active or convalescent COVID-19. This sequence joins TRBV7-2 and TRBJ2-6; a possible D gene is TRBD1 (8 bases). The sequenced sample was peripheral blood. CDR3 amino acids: CASSTYRGGGANVLTF. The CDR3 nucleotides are TGTGCCAGCAGCACATACAGGGGGGGCGGGGCCAACGTCCTGACTTTC.